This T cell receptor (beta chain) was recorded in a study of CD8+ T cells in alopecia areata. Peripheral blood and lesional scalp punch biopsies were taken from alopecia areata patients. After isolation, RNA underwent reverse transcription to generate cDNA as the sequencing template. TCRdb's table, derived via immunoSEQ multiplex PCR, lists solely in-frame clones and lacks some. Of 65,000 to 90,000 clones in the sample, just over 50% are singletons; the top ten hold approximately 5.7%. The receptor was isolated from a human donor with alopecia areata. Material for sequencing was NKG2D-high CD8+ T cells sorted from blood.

DNA of the CDR3: TGTGCCAGCAGTGGGGGACTAGAGATCGGGGAGCTGTTTTTT. Translated: CASSGGLEIGELFF. V is TRBV2 and J is TRBJ2-2; TRBD2 agrees at 8 bases. With V trimmed by 4 bases and J by 7 bases, 5 bases remained unmatched. The length of the CDR3 is 14 residues. The germline gives CDR1 SNHLY, CDR2 FYNNEI.